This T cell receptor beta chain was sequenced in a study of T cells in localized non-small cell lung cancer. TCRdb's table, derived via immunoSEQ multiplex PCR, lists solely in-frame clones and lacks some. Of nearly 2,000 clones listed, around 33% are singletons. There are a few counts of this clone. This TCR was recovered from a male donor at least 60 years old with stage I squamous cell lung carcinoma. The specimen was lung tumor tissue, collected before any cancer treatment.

The CDR3 DNA is TGTGCCAGCAGCTCGAGCGGGGACATACAAGAGACCCAGTACTTC. It specifies CASSSSGDIQETQYF. The chain links TRBV11-3 to TRBJ2-5, with a weak D call TRBD2 (7 bases). The CDR3 loop spans 15 amino acids. The V end was cut by 4 bases, the J end by 2 bases, with 14 bases between. CDR1 and CDR2 (germline): SGHNT, YENEEA.